Listed below are T cell receptor beta chains from one sample, sequenced in a study of blood T cells in healthy people across ages. One entry per CDR3 protein results from TCRdb running MiXCR on the 5' RACE reads. The data show around 940,000 distinct CDR3 sequences, about 53% seen once. The material sequenced was blood. The origin of the receptors is a woman aged 55-69 years in good health. CDR3s include the opening cysteine and the closing phenylalanine or tryptophan. The order of the fields is J gene, clone size, V gene, D gene, CDR3 protein, CDR3 DNA. D genes are given only for firm matches. Only some rows state a clone size, as once, few, many or a class for expanded clones.

TRBJ2-3,-,TRBV27,TRBD2,CASSQLATSTDTQYF,TGTGCCAGCAGCCAACTAGCGACCAGCACAGATACGCAGTATTTT
TRBJ1-2,-,TRBV5-5,-,CASTSSAGTTGGYTF,TGTGCCAGCACCTCATCAGCGGGAACCACGGGGGGCTACACCTTC
TRBJ2-7,few,TRBV3-1,-,CASSQDWGTAYEQYF,TGTGCCAGCAGCCAAGACTGGGGAACAGCCTACGAGCAGTACTTC
TRBJ2-5,few,TRBV24-1,-,CATSDTTGIQETQYF,TGTGCCACCAGTGACACGACAGGAATCCAAGAGACCCAGTACTTC
TRBJ2-5,many,TRBV7-2,-,CASSHDTETQYF,TGTGCCAGCAGCCACGACACAGAGACCCAGTACTTC
TRBJ2-3,-,TRBV27,-,CARPFPSGIGADTQYF,TGTGCCAGGCCCTTCCCTTCAGGGATTGGAGCAGATACGCAGTATTTT
TRBJ2-7,-,TRBV7-2,-,CASSLAPQGIYEQYF,TGTGCCAGCAGCTTAGCGCCCCAGGGTATCTACGAGCAGTACTTC
TRBJ2-6,-,TRBV6-1,-,CATGLQGANVLTF,TGTGCCACCGGCCTTCAGGGGGCCAACGTCCTGACTTTC
TRBJ2-5,many,TRBV4-1,-,CASSQGPLETQYF,TGCGCCAGCAGCCAAGGTCCGTTAGAGACCCAGTACTTC
TRBJ2-7,-,TRBV2,TRBD1,CASVPGGNEQYF,TGTGCCAGCGTACCAGGGGGCAACGAGCAGTACTTC
TRBJ1-2,few,TRBV7-8,-,CASSLNRRGNYGYTF,TGTGCCAGCAGTTTAAACAGGCGGGGAAACTATGGCTACACCTTC
TRBJ2-1,-,TRBV27,TRBD2,CASSLFLGLAATYNGQFF,TGTGCCAGCAGTCTATTCTTGGGACTAGCTGCTACCTACAATGGGCAGTTCTTC
TRBJ2-7,-,TRBV4-2,-,CASSQGLNDYEQYF,TGTGCCAGCAGCCAAGGGCTGAACGACTACGAGCAGTACTTC
TRBJ2-2,-,TRBV2,TRBD1,CASPGTGAGELFF,TGTGCCAGCCCCGGGACAGGGGCCGGGGAGCTGTTTTTT
TRBJ2-7,-,TRBV6-6,-,CAIGLALSYEQYF,TGTGCCATCGGCCTAGCCCTAAGCTACGAGCAGTACTTC
TRBJ2-1,-,TRBV3-1,TRBD2,CASSPGTSAHNEQFF,TGTGCCAGCAGCCCAGGGACTAGCGCGCACAATGAGCAGTTCTTC
TRBJ2-7,-,TRBV3-1,-,CASSRRGLGEQYF,TGTGCCAGCAGCCGCAGGGGTTTAGGCGAGCAGTACTTC
TRBJ2-7,few,TRBV12-3/TRBV12-4,-,CASSLAGKLSYEQYF,TGTGCCAGCAGTTTAGCAGGGAAACTCTCCTACGAGCAGTACTTC
TRBJ2-7,-,TRBV12-5,-,CASGLVRNGEDEQYF,TGTGCTAGTGGTTTGGTGAGAAATGGAGAGGACGAGCAGTACTTC
TRBJ2-7,few,TRBV5-6,TRBD2,CASSLGLAGDSREQYF,TGTGCCAGCAGCCTCGGACTAGCGGGAGATTCTCGCGAGCAGTACTTC
TRBJ2-5,-,TRBV2,TRBD2,CASIWQRDGETQYF,TGTGCCAGCATTTGGCAGCGGGATGGAGAGACCCAGTACTTC
TRBJ2-7,few,TRBV15,-,CATSRDLVSYEQYF,TGTGCCACCAGCAGAGATCTGGTTTCCTACGAGCAGTACTTC
TRBJ2-5,-,TRBV3-1,-,CASSQVGGAGETQYF,TGTGCCAGCAGCCAAGTAGGTGGGGCAGGGGAGACCCAGTACTTC
TRBJ2-3,-,TRBV5-1,-,CASSLGQAGADTQYF,TGCGCCAGCAGCTTGGGGCAGGCCGGGGCAGATACGCAGTATTTT
TRBJ2-2,-,TRBV7-7,TRBD1,CASSSGWGTGVAGELFF,TGTGCCAGCAGCTCCGGTTGGGGGACAGGGGTCGCCGGGGAGCTGTTTTTT
TRBJ2-3,-,TRBV29-1,-,CSVEETGSDTQYF,TGCAGCGTTGAAGAAACAGGGTCAGATACGCAGTATTTT
TRBJ2-7,few,TRBV20-1,-,CSVKPGPYEQYF,TGCAGTGTTAAACCGGGCCCCTACGAGCAGTACTTC
TRBJ2-3,-,TRBV20-1,TRBD2,CSAPLAGDTQYF,TGCAGTGCTCCTCTAGCGGGAGATACGCAGTATTTT
TRBJ2-1,few,TRBV28,TRBD1,CASSLVGQGLNEQFF,TGTGCCAGCAGTTTGGTGGGACAGGGTCTCAATGAGCAGTTCTTC
TRBJ2-1,-,TRBV20-1,-,CSARERSSYNEQFF,TGCAGCGCTAGAGAGCGGAGCTCCTACAATGAGCAGTTCTTC
TRBJ2-5,-,TRBV27,-,CASSLCFCEGRLETQYF,TGTGCCAGCAGTTTATGTTTTTGCGAAGGACGACTAGAGACCCAGTACTTC
TRBJ2-3,-,TRBV7-9,TRBD2,CASSHSPGLALSYEQYF,TGTGCCAGCAGCCATTCCCCGGGACTAGCGTTGTCCTACGAGCAGTATTTT
TRBJ2-7,-,TRBV10-3,-,CASARDITYNEQYF,TGTGCCAGTGCCCGGGACATCACCTACAATGAGCAGTACTTC
TRBJ2-5,few,TRBV9,TRBD1,CASSVGTGGVETQYF,TGTGCCAGCAGCGTTGGGACAGGGGGCGTAGAGACCCAGTACTTC
TRBJ1-5,-,TRBV7-2,-,CASSLVVGTGQPQHF,TGTGCCAGCAGCTTAGTAGTGGGCACGGGGCAGCCCCAGCATTTT
TRBJ2-7,-,TRBV20-1,-,CSARDTTAVLQQYF,TGCAGTGCTAGAGACACGACAGCCGTCCTCCAGCAGTACTTC
TRBJ1-2,-,TRBV10-3,TRBD1,CAISERTGTGDGYTF,TGTGCCATCAGTGAGCGGACGGGGACAGGGGACGGCTACACCTTC
TRBJ2-7,-,TRBV12-3/TRBV12-4,TRBD2,CASRHDGLAPYEQYF,TGTGCCAGCAGGCACGACGGACTAGCACCATACGAGCAGTACTTC
TRBJ2-7,few,TRBV6-6,-,CASQKGELTYEQYF,TGTGCCAGCCAGAAGGGGGAACTGACATACGAGCAGTACTTC
TRBJ2-7,-,TRBV7-2,-,CASSLDWREQYF,TGTGCCAGCAGCTTAGATTGGCGCGAGCAGTACTTC
TRBJ2-5,-,TRBV11-2,TRBD2,CASSSNGLAGSETQYF,TGTGCCAGCAGCTCAAACGGGCTAGCGGGAAGCGAGACCCAGTACTTC
TRBJ2-7,-,TRBV6-1,-,CASSESFVLFNEQYF,TGTGCCAGCAGTGAAAGTTTTGTCCTCTTCAACGAGCAGTACTTC
TRBJ1-2,-,TRBV24-1,-,CATSGSANYGYTF,TGTGCCACCAGTGGATCAGCTAACTATGGCTACACCTTC
TRBJ2-5,few,TRBV6-1,-,CASSEGTLYQETQYF,TGTGCCAGCAGTGAAGGGACCCTTTACCAAGAGACCCAGTACTTC
TRBJ2-2,few,TRBV29-1,-,CSVAGVTGELFF,TGCAGCGTTGCTGGTGTCACCGGGGAGCTGTTTTTT
TRBJ2-1,-,TRBV7-2,-,CASSLGPGGGAYNEQFF,TGTGCCAGCAGCTTAGGTCCTGGAGGGGGAGCCTACAATGAGCAGTTCTTC
TRBJ2-2,-,TRBV12-3/TRBV12-4,TRBD2,CASSFGGGGELFF,TGTGCCAGCAGTTTTGGGGGGGGAGGGGAGCTGTTTTTT